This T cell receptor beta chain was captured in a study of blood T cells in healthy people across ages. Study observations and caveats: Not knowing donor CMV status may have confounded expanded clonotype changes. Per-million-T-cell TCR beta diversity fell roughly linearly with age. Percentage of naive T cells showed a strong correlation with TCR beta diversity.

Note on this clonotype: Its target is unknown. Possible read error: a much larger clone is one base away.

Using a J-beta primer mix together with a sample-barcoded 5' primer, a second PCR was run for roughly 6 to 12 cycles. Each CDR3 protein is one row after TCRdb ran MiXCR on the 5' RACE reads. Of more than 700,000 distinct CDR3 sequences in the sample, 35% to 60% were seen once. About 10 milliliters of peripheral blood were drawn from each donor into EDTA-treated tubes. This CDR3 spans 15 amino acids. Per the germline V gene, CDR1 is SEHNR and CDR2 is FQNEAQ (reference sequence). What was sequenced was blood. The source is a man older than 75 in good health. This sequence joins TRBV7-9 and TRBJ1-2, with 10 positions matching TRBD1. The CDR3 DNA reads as TGTGCCAGCGGCTTAGGGGGACAGGGGCTCTATGGCTACACCTTC. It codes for CASGLGGQGLYGYTF.